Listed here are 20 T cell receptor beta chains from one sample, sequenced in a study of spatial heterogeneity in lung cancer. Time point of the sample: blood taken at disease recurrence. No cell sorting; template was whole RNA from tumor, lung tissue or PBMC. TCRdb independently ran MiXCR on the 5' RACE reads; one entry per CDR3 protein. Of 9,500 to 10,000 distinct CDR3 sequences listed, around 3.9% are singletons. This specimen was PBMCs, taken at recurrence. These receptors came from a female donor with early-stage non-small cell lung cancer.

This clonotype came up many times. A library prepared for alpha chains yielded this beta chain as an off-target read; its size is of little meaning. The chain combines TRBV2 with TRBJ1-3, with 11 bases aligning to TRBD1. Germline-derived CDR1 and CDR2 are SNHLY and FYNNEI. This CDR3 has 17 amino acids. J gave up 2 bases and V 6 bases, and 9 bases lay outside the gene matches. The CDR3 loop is CASSRTGGVPPGNTIYF. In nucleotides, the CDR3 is TGTGCCAGCAGCAGGACAGGGGGCGTGCCCCCTGGAAACACCATATATTTT.

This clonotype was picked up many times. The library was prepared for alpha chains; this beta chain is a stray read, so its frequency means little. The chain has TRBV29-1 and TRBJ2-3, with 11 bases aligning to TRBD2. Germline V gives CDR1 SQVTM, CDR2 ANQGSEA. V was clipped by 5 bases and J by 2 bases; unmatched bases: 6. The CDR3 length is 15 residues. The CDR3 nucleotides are TGCAGCGTTCCATCTAGCGGGGGGTTCACAGATACGCAGTATTTT. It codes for CSVPSSGGFTDTQYF.

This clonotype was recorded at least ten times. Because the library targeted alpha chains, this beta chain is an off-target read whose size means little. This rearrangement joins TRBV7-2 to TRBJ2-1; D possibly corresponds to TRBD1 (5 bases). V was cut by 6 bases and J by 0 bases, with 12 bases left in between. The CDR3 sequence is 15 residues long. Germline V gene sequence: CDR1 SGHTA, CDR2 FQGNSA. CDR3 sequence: CASSEGAASYNEQFF. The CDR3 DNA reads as TGTGCCAGCAGTGAAGGGGCCGCCTCCTACAATGAGCAGTTCTTC. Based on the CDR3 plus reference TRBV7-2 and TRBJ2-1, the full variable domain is GAGVSQSPSNKVTEKGKDVELRCDPISGHTALYWYRQSLGQGLEFLIYFQGNSAPDKSGLPSDRFSAERTGGSVSTLTIQRTQQEDSAVYLCASSEGAASYNEQFFGPGTRLTVL.

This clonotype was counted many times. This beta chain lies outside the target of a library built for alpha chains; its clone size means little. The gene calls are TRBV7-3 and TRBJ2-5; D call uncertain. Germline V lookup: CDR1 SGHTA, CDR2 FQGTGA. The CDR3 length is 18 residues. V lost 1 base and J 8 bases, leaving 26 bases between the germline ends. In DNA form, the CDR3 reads TGTGCCAGCAGCTTAAACCCGGGCCCCCCGGTAGCCTTCGCAACCCAGTACTTC. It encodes CASSLNPGPPVAFATQYF.

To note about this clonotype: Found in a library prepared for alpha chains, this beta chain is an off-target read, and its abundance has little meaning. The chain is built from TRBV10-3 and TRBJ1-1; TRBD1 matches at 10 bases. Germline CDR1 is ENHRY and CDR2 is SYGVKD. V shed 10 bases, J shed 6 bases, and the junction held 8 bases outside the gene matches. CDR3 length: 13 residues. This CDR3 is CATSTGGLSEAFF. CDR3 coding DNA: TGTGCCACCTCGACAGGGGGCCTCTCTGAAGCTTTCTTT.

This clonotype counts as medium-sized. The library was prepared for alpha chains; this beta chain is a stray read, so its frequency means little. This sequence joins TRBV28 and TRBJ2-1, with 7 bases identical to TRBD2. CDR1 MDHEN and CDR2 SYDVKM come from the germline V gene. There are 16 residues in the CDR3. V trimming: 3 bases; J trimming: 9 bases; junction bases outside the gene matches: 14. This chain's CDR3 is CASSLVGTAGVGEQFF. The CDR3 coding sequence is TGTGCCAGCAGTTTGGTCGGGACTGCGGGGGTAGGTGAGCAGTTCTTC.

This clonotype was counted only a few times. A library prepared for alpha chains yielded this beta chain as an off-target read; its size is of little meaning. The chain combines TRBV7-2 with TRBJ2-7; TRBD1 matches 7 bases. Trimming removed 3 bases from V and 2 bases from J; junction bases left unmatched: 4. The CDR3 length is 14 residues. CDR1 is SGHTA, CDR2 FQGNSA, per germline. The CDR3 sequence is CASSLSGQTYEQYF. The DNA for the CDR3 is TGTGCCAGCAGCTTGTCGGGACAGACCTACGAGCAGTACTTC. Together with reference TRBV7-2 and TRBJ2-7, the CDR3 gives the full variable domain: GAGVSQSPSNKVTEKGKDVELRCDPISGHTALYWYRQSLGQGLEFLIYFQGNSAPDKSGLPSDRFSAERTGGSVSTLTIQRTQQEDSAVYLCASSLSGQTYEQYFGPGTRLTVT.

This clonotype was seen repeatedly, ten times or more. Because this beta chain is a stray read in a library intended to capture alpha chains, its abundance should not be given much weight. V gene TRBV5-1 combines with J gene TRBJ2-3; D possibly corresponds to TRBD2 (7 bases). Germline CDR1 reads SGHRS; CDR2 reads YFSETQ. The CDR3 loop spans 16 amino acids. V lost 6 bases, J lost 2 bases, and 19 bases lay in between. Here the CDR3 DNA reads TGCGCCAGCACATCTTTCGGGGGGCCCAACACAGATACGCAGTATTTT. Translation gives CASTSFGGPNTDTQYF. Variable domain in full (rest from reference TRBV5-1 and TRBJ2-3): KAGVTQTPRYLIKTRGQQVTLSCSPISGHRSVSWYQQTPGQGLQFLFEYFSETQRNKGNFPGRFSGRQFSNSRSEMNVSTLELGDSALYLCASTSFGGPNTDTQYFGPGTRLTVL.

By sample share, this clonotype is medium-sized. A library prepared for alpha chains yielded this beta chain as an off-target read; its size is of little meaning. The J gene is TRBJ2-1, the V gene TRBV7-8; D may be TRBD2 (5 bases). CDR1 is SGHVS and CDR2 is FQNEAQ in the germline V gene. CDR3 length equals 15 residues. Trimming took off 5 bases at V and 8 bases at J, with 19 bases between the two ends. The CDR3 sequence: CASSPRTSGGDEQFF. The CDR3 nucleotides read TGTGCCAGCAGCCCGCGCACTAGTGGTGGCGATGAGCAGTTCTTC.

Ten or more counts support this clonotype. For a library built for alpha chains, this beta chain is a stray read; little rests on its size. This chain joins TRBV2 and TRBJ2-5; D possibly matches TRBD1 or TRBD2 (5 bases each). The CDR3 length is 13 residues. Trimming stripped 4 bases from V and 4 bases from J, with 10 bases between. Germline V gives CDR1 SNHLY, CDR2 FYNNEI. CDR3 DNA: TGTGCCAGCAGTGGAGGGCAGGGAGAGACCCAGTACTTC. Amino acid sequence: CASSGGQGETQYF.

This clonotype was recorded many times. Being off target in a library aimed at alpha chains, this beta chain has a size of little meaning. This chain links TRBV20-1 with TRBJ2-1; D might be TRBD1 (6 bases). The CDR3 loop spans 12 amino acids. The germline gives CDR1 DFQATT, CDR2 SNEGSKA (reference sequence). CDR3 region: CRIVGTLNEQFF. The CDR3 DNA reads TGCAGAATAGTAGGGACATTAAATGAGCAGTTCTTC.

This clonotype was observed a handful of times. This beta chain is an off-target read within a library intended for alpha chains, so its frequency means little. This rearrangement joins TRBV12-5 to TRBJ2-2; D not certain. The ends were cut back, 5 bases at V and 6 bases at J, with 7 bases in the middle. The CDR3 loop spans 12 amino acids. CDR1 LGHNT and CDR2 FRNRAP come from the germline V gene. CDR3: CASGTGAGELFF. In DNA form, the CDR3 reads TGTGCTAGTGGTACCGGAGCCGGGGAGCTGTTTTTT.

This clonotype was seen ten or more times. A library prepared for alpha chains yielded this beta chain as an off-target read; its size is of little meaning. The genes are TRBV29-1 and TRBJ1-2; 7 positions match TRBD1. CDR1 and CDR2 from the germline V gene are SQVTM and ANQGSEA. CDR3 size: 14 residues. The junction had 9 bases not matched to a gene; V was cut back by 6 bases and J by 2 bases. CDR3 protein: CSVTGTEMNYGYTF. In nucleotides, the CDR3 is TGCAGCGTAACCGGGACAGAAATGAACTATGGCTACACCTTC.

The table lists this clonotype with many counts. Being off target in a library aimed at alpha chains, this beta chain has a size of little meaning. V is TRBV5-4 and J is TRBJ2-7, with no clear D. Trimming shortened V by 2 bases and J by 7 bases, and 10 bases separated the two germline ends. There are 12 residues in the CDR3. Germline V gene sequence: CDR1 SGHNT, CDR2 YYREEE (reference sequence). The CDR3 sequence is CASSFRSREQYF. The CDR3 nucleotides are TGTGCCAGCAGCTTCCGCTCCAGAGAGCAGTACTTC.

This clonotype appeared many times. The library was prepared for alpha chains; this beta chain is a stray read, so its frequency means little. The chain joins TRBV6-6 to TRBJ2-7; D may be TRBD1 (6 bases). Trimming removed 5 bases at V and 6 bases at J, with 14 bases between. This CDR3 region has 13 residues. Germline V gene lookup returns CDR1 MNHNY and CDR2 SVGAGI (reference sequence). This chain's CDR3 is CASSTTTGTEQYF. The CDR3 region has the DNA TGTGCCAGCAGTACCACTACAGGGACCGAGCAGTACTTC.

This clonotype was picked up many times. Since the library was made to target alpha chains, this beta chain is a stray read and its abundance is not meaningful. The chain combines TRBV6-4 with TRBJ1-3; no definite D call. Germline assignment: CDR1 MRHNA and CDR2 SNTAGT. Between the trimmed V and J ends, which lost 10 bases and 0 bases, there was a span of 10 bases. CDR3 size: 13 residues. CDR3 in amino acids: CATPTVSGNTIYF. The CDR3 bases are TGTGCCACTCCGACGGTCTCTGGAAACACCATATATTTT.

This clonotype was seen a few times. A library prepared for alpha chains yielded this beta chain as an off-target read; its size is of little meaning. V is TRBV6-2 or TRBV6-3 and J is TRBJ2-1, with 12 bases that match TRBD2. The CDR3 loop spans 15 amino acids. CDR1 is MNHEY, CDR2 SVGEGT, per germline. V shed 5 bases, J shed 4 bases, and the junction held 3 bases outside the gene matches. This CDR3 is CASSILAGGYNEQFF. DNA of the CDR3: TGTGCCAGCAGTATACTAGCGGGGGGTTACAATGAGCAGTTCTTC.

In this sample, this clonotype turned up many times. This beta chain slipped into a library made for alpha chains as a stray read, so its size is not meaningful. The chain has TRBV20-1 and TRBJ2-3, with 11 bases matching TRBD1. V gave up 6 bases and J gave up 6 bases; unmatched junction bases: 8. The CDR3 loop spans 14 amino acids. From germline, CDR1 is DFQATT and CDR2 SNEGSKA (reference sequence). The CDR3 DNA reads TGCAGTGCCCGAGGACAGGGGGCAGGTGATACGCAGTATTTT. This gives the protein CSARGQGAGDTQYF.

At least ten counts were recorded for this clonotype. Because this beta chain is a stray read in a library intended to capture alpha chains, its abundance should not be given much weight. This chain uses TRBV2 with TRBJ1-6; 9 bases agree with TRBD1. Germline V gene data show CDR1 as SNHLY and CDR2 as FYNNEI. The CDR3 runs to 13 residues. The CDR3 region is CSGQGSQNSPLHF. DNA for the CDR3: TGTTCCGGACAGGGGTCGCAAAATTCACCCCTCCACTTT.

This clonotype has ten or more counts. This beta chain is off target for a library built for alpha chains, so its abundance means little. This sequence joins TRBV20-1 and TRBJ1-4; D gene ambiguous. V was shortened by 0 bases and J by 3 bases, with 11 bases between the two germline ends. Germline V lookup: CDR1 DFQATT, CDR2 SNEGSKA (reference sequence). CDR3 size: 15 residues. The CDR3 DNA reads TGCAGTGCTAGAGATAGTCGGGAATCTAATGAAAAACTGTTTTTT. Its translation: CSARDSRESNEKLFF.